This T cell receptor beta chain was sequenced in a study of control samples from healthy donors and cancer patients. Clones were sequenced by immunoSEQ multiplex PCR, and TCRdb holds only the in-frame ones, with some missing. Found here are some 130,000 clones, 93% of them singletons; the top ten hold more than 1.5%. Sequenced input: PBMCs. This TCR was recovered from a man aged 50-60 years with head and neck cancer.

CDR3 residues: CASSSGTVLWEQYF. CDR3 in DNA: TGTGCCAGCAGTTCCGGGACGGTCCTATGGGAGCAGTACTTC. V and J are TRBV28 and TRBJ2-7, with D perhaps matching TRBD1 or TRBD2 (5 bases each). CDR3 size: 14 residues. V lost 4 bases and J 7 bases, leaving 17 bases between the germline ends. Germline V gene lookup returns CDR1 MDHEN and CDR2 SYDVKM.